This TCR beta chain was observed in a study of OX40 agonist ivuxolimab in advanced cancers. For the study at large: Males comprised roughly four fifths of the group, whose mean age was about 60 years (range roughly 23 to 90).

Assay: immunoSEQ multiplex PCR; the TCRdb copy retains only in-frame clones and omits some. The data contain about 20,000 clones, roughly 70% of them seen just once; the ten biggest clones take up 20% to 25%. Findings of the study overall: At 0.1 to 3.0 mg/kg and by week 6, CD4+ and CD8+ T cells in the blood had expanded clonally.

J gave up 3 bases and V 5 bases, and 4 bases lay outside the gene matches. The CDR3 has 13 amino acids. The germline gives CDR1 SGHDT, CDR2 YYEEEE. By proportion, this clone is medium-sized. The antigen remains unidentified. The chain links TRBV5-6 to TRBJ1-1; 7 bases agree with TRBD1. The TCR comes from an adult with an advanced solid tumor such as melanoma, head and neck, liver or kidney cancer. The sequencing here drew on CD4+ or CD8+ T cells sorted from blood, taken in a trial of the OX40 agonist ivuxolimab. DNA of the CDR3: TGTGCCAGCAGGGCTACAGGGGACACTGAAGCTTTCTTT. It encodes CASRATGDTEAFF.